A single T cell receptor (beta chain) is shown here with its context. This sample was taken from a study of CD8 T cells in Susac syndrome. Sequencing of TCR beta covered CD8+ and CD4+ T cells obtained from blood. TEMRA cells were FACS-enriched, and CD8+ and CD4+ T cells were isolated negatively. Reverse transcription of roughly 0.45 to 1 ug RNA was carried out with random hexamers. TCRdb re-derived calls from the immunoSEQ multiplex PCR reads in MiXCR, one entry per CDR3 protein. Here the sample spans about 80,000 distinct CDR3 sequences, more than 85% being singletons. Sequenced input: CD8+ T cells from PBMCs. The source of this sequence is a human donor with multiple sclerosis.

The CDR3 here is CASSPASTDTQYF. The CDR3 nucleotides read TGTGCCAGCAGCCCCGCCTCCACAGATACGCAGTATTTT. This chain uses TRBV7-3 with TRBJ2-3; D is undetermined. Germline lookup yields CDR1 SGHTA and CDR2 FQGTGA. This CDR3 is 13 amino acids long. V gave up 5 bases and J gave up 2 bases, with 8 bases separating them.